This T cell receptor (beta chain) was recorded in a study of blood T cell repertoires in COVID-19. Profiled with immunoSEQ multiplex PCR; TCRdb holds only in-frame clones, not every one. Of fewer than 500,000 clones listed, approximately 88% are singletons. Enrollees, about 18 to 90 years old, lived in approximately 25 US areas. Trimming removed 7 bases from V and 5 bases from J, with 12 bases in between. This CDR3 is built from 13 residues. The germline V gene encodes CDR1 SGHRS and CDR2 YFSETQ. This clone was recorded only once. The chain joins TRBV5-1 to TRBJ1-4; TRBD1 might be the D (6 bases). The TCR comes from a young woman with acute COVID-19. The sample taken for sequencing was PBMCs or T cells enriched from blood (not recorded which). The CDR3 bases are TGCGCCAGCTCACAGGGTCGGAATGAAAAACTGTTTTTT. Encoded protein: CASSQGRNEKLFF.